The 22 T cell receptor beta chains below come from one sample, sequenced in a study of T-cell memory formation after mild COVID-19. MiXCR, run by TCRdb on the 5' RACE reads, gives a single entry per CDR3 protein. Of hundreds of thousands of distinct CDR3 sequences in the sample, about 16% were seen once. Sequencing used PBMCs or a T cell subset sorted from them (not recorded which). Receptors were obtained from a man between 18 and 35 years old who had mild COVID-19 (a few samples of this study predate the infection). Cell type and time point are not known.

The chain joins TRBV2 to TRBJ1-3; D is perhaps TRBD1 (5 bases). CDR1 and CDR2 (germline): SNHLY, FYNNEI. CDR3 length: 15 residues. The germline V and J ends were trimmed by 3 bases and 0 bases, with 9 bases remaining between them. CDR3 nucleotide sequence: TGTGCCAGCAGTGAGCGCAGGGCCTCTGGAAACACCATATATTTT. Its translation: CASSERRASGNTIYF.

This clonotype has more than one count but fewer than ten. The chain combines TRBV6-1 with TRBJ1-5; TRBD1 aligns across 10 bases. CDR3 length equals 14 residues. In germline, CDR1 is MNHNS, CDR2 SASEGT. Trimming took 4 bases from V and 6 from J; bases not matched to a gene: 3. The DNA of the CDR3 is TGTGCCAGCAGTGGGACAGGGGGAGGTCAGCCCCAGCATTTT. Translated, it gives CASSGTGGGQPQHF.

The chain is built from TRBV7-9 and TRBJ1-5; D remains unclear. V was clipped by 4 bases and J by 0 bases, with 10 bases between them. CDR3 size: 15 residues. Per the germline V gene, CDR1 is SEHNR and CDR2 is FQNEAQ (reference sequence). The CDR3 reads CASSSSDYSNQPQHF. The CDR3, as DNA: TGTGCCAGCAGCTCCTCCGATTATAGCAATCAGCCCCAGCATTTT.

There are a few counts of this clonotype. This chain links TRBV7-3 with TRBJ1-1; 9 bases align to TRBD1. V gave up 6 bases and J gave up 3 bases; unmatched junction bases: 8. CDR1 is SGHTA, CDR2 FQGTGA, per germline. The CDR3 loop spans 15 amino acids. CDR3 nucleotide sequence: TGTGCCAGCAGACAGGGGGCCGGAAGGGACACTGAAGCTTTCTTT. It specifies CASRQGAGRDTEAFF. The full variable domain, completed using reference TRBV7-3 and TRBJ1-1, is GAGVSQTPSNKVTEKGKYVELRCDPISGHTALYWYRQSLGQGPEFLIYFQGTGAADDSGLPNDRFFAVRPEGSVSTLKIQRTERGDSAVYLCASRQGAGRDTEAFFGQGTRLTVV.

The sample holds many counts of this clonotype. DNA of the CDR3: TGTGCCAGCAAACCCGCCTTAGTAGAAGAGACCCAGTACTTC. Amino acids: CASKPALVEETQYF. The rearrangement uses TRBV7-9 and TRBJ2-5; no reliable D call. The CDR3 is 14 residues long. V lost 7 bases and J lost 3, with 15 bases in between. Germline V gene data show CDR1 as SEHNR and CDR2 as FQNEAQ (reference sequence).

This clonotype was picked up a small number of times. At one boundary the junction diverges from the germline segment, which might be a read error. The chain employs TRBV3-1 and TRBJ1-4; maybe TRBD1 (6 bases). CDR3 length: 12 amino acids. Germline values: CDR1 LGHDT, CDR2 YNNKEL (reference sequence). The CDR3 bases are TGTGCCAGCAGCCCCATAAGGGGGACGGTCTTCTTT. This codes for CASSPIRGTVFF.

The rearrangement links TRBV4-1 to TRBJ1-1, with unresolved D. Trimming took off 0 bases at V and 6 bases at J, with 8 bases between the two ends. CDR1 is MGHRA and CDR2 is YSYEKL in the germline V gene. CDR3 length: 13 amino acids. CDR3 loop: CASSQDRISEAFF. The CDR3 bases are TGCGCCAGCAGCCAAGACCGGATCTCTGAAGCTTTCTTT.

As to this clonotype: Its ends do not fully match the called genes, so a read error is possible. The chain carries TRBV28 and TRBJ2-2, with D possibly being TRBD1 (6 bases). This CDR3 region has 12 residues. Germline V gene lookup returns CDR1 MDHEN and CDR2 SYDVKM. DNA for the CDR3: TGTGCCAGCAGGGGGGCGGACGGGAAGCTGTTTTTT. Its protein is CASRGADGKLFF.

The chain has TRBV7-2 and TRBJ1-4, with 9 bases that match TRBD1. Germline V CDR1 and CDR2: SGHTA, FQGNSA. J lost 7 bases, V lost 5 bases, and 8 bases had no gene match. This CDR3 spans 15 amino acids. CDR3 coding DNA: TGTGCCAGCAGCGTACAGGGGGCGCAGGGTGAAAAACTGTTTTTT. This gives the protein CASSVQGAQGEKLFF.

This clonotype was seen ten or more times. The chain combines TRBV5-1 with TRBJ1-5; a possible D gene is TRBD1 (6 bases). CDR1 is SGHRS, CDR2 YFSETQ, per germline. V was clipped by 4 bases and J by 5 bases, with 13 bases between them. CDR3 size: 14 residues. CDR3 amino acids: CASSPGAGDQPQHF. In nucleotides, the CDR3 is TGCGCCAGCAGCCCGGGGGCAGGAGATCAGCCCCAGCATTTT.

The chain has TRBV10-3 and TRBJ1-1, with D perhaps matching TRBD1 (5 bases). Trimming pared 4 bases from V and 1 base from J, leaving 19 bases between. Germline lookup yields CDR1 ENHRY and CDR2 SYGVKD. CDR3 length: 17 residues. CDR3 loop: CAISAANGEGRNTEAFF. The CDR3 nucleotides are TGTGCCATCAGTGCGGCCAATGGGGAGGGGAGGAACACTGAAGCTTTCTTT.

This sequence joins TRBV5-1 and TRBJ2-1, with D possibly TRBD1 on 6 matching bases. This CDR3 contains 13 residues. Germline CDR1 SGHRS, CDR2 YFSETQ. Trimming left V 7 bases short and J 8 bases short, with 16 bases between. CDR3 DNA: TGCGCCAGCCGGGACATCCACCTATATGAGCAGTTCTTC. It codes for CASRDIHLYEQFF. Using reference TRBV5-1 and TRBJ2-1 for the parts outside the CDR3, the full variable domain is KAGVTQTPRYLIKTRGQQVTLSCSPISGHRSVSWYQQTPGQGLQFLFEYFSETQRNKGNFPGRFSGRQFSNSRSEMNVSTLELGDSALYLCASRDIHLYEQFFGPGTRLTVL.

The chain is built from TRBV6-2 or TRBV6-3 and TRBJ2-7, with unresolved D. V was pared by 0 bases and J by 10 bases, with 13 bases between. The CDR3 sequence is 13 residues long. Germline values: CDR1 MNHEY, CDR2 SVGEGT. CDR3 residues: CASSYSLGRRQYF. In DNA form, the CDR3 reads TGTGCCAGCAGTTACTCACTTGGGCGGAGACAGTACTTC.

This chain connects TRBV9 to TRBJ1-3; D is uncertain. Germline V lookup: CDR1 SGDLS, CDR2 YYNGEE. Trimming removed 0 bases at V and 4 bases at J, with 11 bases between. The CDR3 covers 15 residues. The CDR3, as DNA: TGTGCCAGCAGCGTAGCTTCGGGATCCGGAAACACCATATATTTT. It encodes CASSVASGSGNTIYF.

This clonotype was detected only a few times. CDR3 amino acids: CASSFIGRQEQETQYF. CDR3 DNA: TGTGCCAGCAGCTTCATCGGGAGGCAAGAACAAGAGACCCAGTACTTC. The rearrangement uses TRBV7-9 and TRBJ2-5; 7 bases are a match to TRBD2. Germline values: CDR1 SEHNR, CDR2 FQNEAQ (reference sequence). CDR3 length: 16 residues. V trimming: 3 bases; J trimming: 2 bases; junction bases outside the gene matches: 9.

The rearrangement uses TRBV2 and TRBJ1-2; no definite D call. Germline V gene sequence: CDR1 SNHLY, CDR2 FYNNEI. The CDR3 extends over 13 amino acids. Trimming pared 4 bases from V and 10 bases from J, leaving 16 bases between. CDR3 DNA sequence: TGTGCCAGCAGTGTAGAGGACGGATTTATCTACACCTTC. Protein product: CASSVEDGFIYTF.

The chain couples TRBV20-1 to TRBJ1-5, with D unresolved. Deletions cut 1 base from V and 4 bases from J, with 11 bases between. Germline CDR1 reads DFQATT; CDR2 reads SNEGSKA (reference sequence). The CDR3 loop spans 14 amino acids. The CDR3 is CSARVGLDNQPQHF. The CDR3, as DNA: TGCAGTGCTAGAGTCGGCCTCGATAATCAGCCCCAGCATTTT.

The chain combines TRBV24-1 with TRBJ2-3; D might be TRBD2 (5 bases). The CDR3 contains 13 residues. Trimming stripped 8 bases from V and 1 base from J, with 9 bases between. CDR1 is KGHDR, CDR2 SFDVKD, per germline. In DNA form, the CDR3 reads TGTGCCACCACGGACGGGGGCACAGATACGCAGTATTTT. Translating it yields CATTDGGTDTQYF.

In this sample, this clonotype turned up a few times. This chain's CDR3 is CSATRGEDQPQHF. Written as DNA, the CDR3 is TGCAGTGCTACCAGGGGGGAGGATCAGCCCCAGCATTTT. The V gene is TRBV20-1, the J gene TRBJ1-5; 7 nucleotides match TRBD1. V gave up 4 bases and J gave up 5 bases; unmatched junction bases: 5. The CDR3 length is 13 residues. From germline, CDR1 is DFQATT and CDR2 SNEGSKA (reference sequence).

This clonotype was seen a few times. The genes are TRBV2 and TRBJ1-5, with TRBD1 as a possible D gene (5 bases). The germline CDR1 and CDR2 sequences are SNHLY and FYNNEI. Deletions cut 5 bases from V and 3 bases from J, with 14 bases between. The length of the CDR3 is 15 residues. As DNA, the CDR3 is TGTGCCAGCAGTCGGGACCTCGGACCCAATCAGCCCCAGCATTTT. Its protein is CASSRDLGPNQPQHF.

This clonotype was counted between two and nine times. The rearrangement uses TRBV5-1 and TRBJ2-5; 10 nucleotides agree with TRBD2. The CDR3 totals 14 residues. Germline V gives CDR1 SGHRS, CDR2 YFSETQ. V lost 4 bases, J lost 5 bases, and 5 bases stayed unmatched. CDR3 residues: CASSVGTSDETQYF. In nucleotides, the CDR3 is TGCGCCAGCAGCGTCGGGACTAGCGATGAGACCCAGTACTTC.

This chain links TRBV6-5 with TRBJ2-2, with D uncertain. Trimming shortened V by 2 bases and J by 1 base, and 8 bases separated the two germline ends. The CDR3 covers 15 residues. Germline values: CDR1 MNHEY, CDR2 SVGAGI. The CDR3 DNA reads TGTGCCAGCAGTTACAGATGGGAGAACACCGGGGAGCTGTTTTTT. Translating gives CASSYRWENTGELFF.